This T cell receptor (beta chain) appears in the sequencing data of a study of cytomegalovirus exposure and HLA in healthy donors. General study results and limits: Later analysis found that TCR beta chains associated with HLA were more clonally expanded than other, equally common chains.

Healthy bone marrow donors supplied every sample. This PCR relied on a set of 60 Vbeta primers and 13 Jbeta primers. Original methodology: A follow-up analysis tallied 60 million to 85 million unique TCR beta chains, roughly 11 million shared. Repertoires were generated with immunoSEQ multiplex PCR, while TCRdb's copy carries only in-frame clones and drops some. That table furnishes V, J and clone size, whereas the DNA furnished D and trimming. This repertoire shows approximately 180,000 clones, around four fifths found once; its top ten account for roughly 0.99%. In the case of this clone: Its antigen is currently unknown.

Material for sequencing was PBMCs. This receptor was identified in a woman between 40 and 55 years old in good health and CMV-seronegative.

In nucleotides, the CDR3 is TGTGCCATCAGTGAACTAACGTCCTACAATGAGCAGTTCTTC. Translated, it gives CAISELTSYNEQFF. The genes are TRBV10-3 and TRBJ2-1; no reliable D call. The CDR3 consists of 14 residues. Germline assignment: CDR1 ENHRY and CDR2 SYGVKD. V lost 3 bases, J lost 1 base, and 7 bases lay in between.